This passage covers 12 T cell receptor beta chains from one sample sequenced in a study of cytomegalovirus exposure and HLA in healthy donors. Primers for the PCR totalled 60 Vbeta and 13 Jbeta. The assay was immunoSEQ multiplex PCR, and TCRdb's table has in-frame clones only and misses some. The sample has about 130,000 clones; roughly 75% are singletons. The sample taken for sequencing was PBMCs. The receptors were gathered from a man younger than 45 in good health and CMV-seronegative.

This clone appeared once. The genes are TRBV5-1 and TRBJ2-7; D is ambiguous. Trimming took off 0 bases at V and 2 bases at J, with 12 bases between the two ends. The CDR3 is 15 residues long. Germline V gene lookup returns CDR1 SGHRS and CDR2 YFSETQ. CDR3 sequence reads: CASSLVAGPPYEQYF. The DNA of the CDR3 is TGCGCCAGCAGCTTGGTGGCAGGTCCCCCCTACGAGCAGTACTTC.

V gene TRBV6-5 combines with J gene TRBJ2-3; TRBD1 aligns across 10 bases. Germline trimming cut 6 bases from V and 9 bases from J; bases unmatched to any gene: 9. CDR3 length: 14 amino acids. The germline V gene has CDR1 MNHEY and CDR2 SVGAGI. For the CDR3, the DNA is TGTGCCAGCAGCATGGACAGGGGGGCCGGGACGCAGTATTTT. This translates into CASSMDRGAGTQYF.

The chain is built from TRBV7-2 and TRBJ1-5; 7 bases are a match to TRBD1. J gave up 3 bases and V 1 base, and 3 bases lay outside the gene matches. The CDR3 covers 15 residues. Looked up from germline, CDR1 is SGHTA and CDR2 is FQGNSA. DNA for the CDR3: TGTGCCAGCAGCTTAGACAGGGGTTTCAATCAGCCCCAGCATTTT. Its translation: CASSLDRGFNQPQHF.

This sequence joins TRBV6-4 and TRBJ1-5; TRBD1 agrees at 7 bases. Unmatched junction bases numbered 5, after V lost 5 bases and J lost 4 bases. The length of the CDR3 is 14 residues. Germline V gene sequence: CDR1 MRHNA, CDR2 SNTAGT. The CDR3: CASSPPGGNQPQHF. CDR3 sequence (DNA): TGTGCCAGCAGTCCCCCAGGGGGGAATCAGCCCCAGCATTTT.

The rearrangement links TRBV6-5 to TRBJ2-1; D is unclear. The V and J ends lost 6 bases and 3 bases respectively, with 6 bases between them. This CDR3 contains 12 residues. The germline V gene encodes CDR1 MNHEY and CDR2 SVGAGI. The CDR3 DNA sequence: TGTGCCAGCAGGTCCTTCTACAATGAGCAGTTCTTC. This codes for CASRSFYNEQFF.

This clone was picked up a small number of times. The chain uses TRBV5-1 and TRBJ1-5; 8 bases are shared with TRBD1. The V gene end was trimmed by 4 bases and the J gene end by 1 base; junction bases not matched to a gene: 4. The CDR3 totals 15 residues. Germline V gives CDR1 SGHRS, CDR2 YFSETQ. As DNA, the CDR3 is TGCGCCAGCAGCGGGGCAGGGGGCAGCAATCAGCCCCAGCATTTT. Its translation: CASSGAGGSNQPQHF.

This clone was observed a few times. The chain joins TRBV5-1 to TRBJ2-1, with D tentatively TRBD2 (7 bases). The CDR3 spans 18 residues. Germline CDR1 and CDR2: SGHRS and YFSETQ. Trimming took off 0 bases at V and 7 bases at J, with 23 bases between the two ends. Here the CDR3 DNA reads TGCGCCAGCAGCTTGGGGGGGGGCTCTGCGGGAGTACGGAATGAGCAGTTCTTC. As protein: CASSLGGGSAGVRNEQFF.

The chain recombines TRBV7-9 with TRBJ2-7; 8 bases are a match to TRBD1. The V segment lost 5 bases and the J segment 3 bases; nucleotides outside the gene matches: 3. Germline values: CDR1 SEHNR, CDR2 FQNEAQ (reference sequence). CDR3 size: 13 residues. The CDR3 DNA sequence: TGTGCCAGCAGCAATGGACAGGGCTACGAGCAGTACTTC. This encodes CASSNGQGYEQYF.

The J gene is TRBJ2-7, the V gene TRBV5-1, with 7 bases aligning to TRBD2. The J segment lost 1 base and the V segment lost 5 bases, leaving 3 bases of the junction unmatched. This CDR3 is 13 amino acids long. Per germline, CDR1 SGHRS and CDR2 YFSETQ. As DNA, the CDR3 is TGCGCCAGCAGTCCTAGCGGTTCCTACGAGCAGTACTTC. It yields the protein CASSPSGSYEQYF.

The chain couples TRBV5-6 to TRBJ2-3; no clear D. Trimming pared 4 bases from V and 3 bases from J, leaving 15 bases between. This CDR3 is built from 15 residues. Germline V gene lookup returns CDR1 SGHDT and CDR2 YYEEEE. The CDR3 DNA follows: TGTGCCAGCAGCCCCATCGGTGGTTCTACAGATACGCAGTATTTT. It codes for CASSPIGGSTDTQYF.

The chain links TRBV19 to TRBJ1-5, with 7 bases fitting TRBD1. Per the germline V gene, CDR1 is LNHDA and CDR2 is SQIVND (reference sequence). The CDR3 has 14 amino acids. Losses at the gene ends were 6 bases for V and 4 bases for J; bases not matched to a gene: 6. This CDR3 is CASSDRATNQPQHF. The CDR3 bases are TGTGCCAGTAGCGACAGGGCCACAAATCAGCCCCAGCATTTT. Full variable domain (remainder filled in from reference TRBV19 and TRBJ1-5): DGGITQSPKYLFRKEGQNVTLSCEQNLNHDAMYWYRQDPGQGLRLIYYSQIVNDFQKGDIAEGYSVSREKKESFPLTVTSAQKNPTAFYLCASSDRATNQPQHFGDGTRLSIL.

J is TRBJ2-7 and V is TRBV2, with D possibly being TRBD1 (5 bases). Germline V gene sequence: CDR1 SNHLY, CDR2 FYNNEI. The CDR3 is made up of 15 amino acids. Trimming shortened V by 7 bases and J by 2 bases, and 18 bases separated the two germline ends. CDR3 bases: TGTGCCAGCAAGGGGATCTCGGACAATCCCTACGAGCAGTACTTC. This gives the protein CASKGISDNPYEQYF.